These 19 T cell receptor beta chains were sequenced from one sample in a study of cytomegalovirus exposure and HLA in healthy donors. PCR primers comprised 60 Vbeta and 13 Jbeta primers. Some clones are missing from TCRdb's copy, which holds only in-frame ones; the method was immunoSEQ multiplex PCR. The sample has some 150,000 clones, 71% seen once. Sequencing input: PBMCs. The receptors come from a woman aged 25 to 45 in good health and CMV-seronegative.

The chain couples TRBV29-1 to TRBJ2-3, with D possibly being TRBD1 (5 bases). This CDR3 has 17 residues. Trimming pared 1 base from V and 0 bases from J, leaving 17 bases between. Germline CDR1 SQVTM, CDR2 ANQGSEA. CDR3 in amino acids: CSVEGQPGALSTDTQYF. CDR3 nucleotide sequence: TGCAGCGTTGAAGGACAGCCCGGAGCACTTAGCACAGATACGCAGTATTTT.

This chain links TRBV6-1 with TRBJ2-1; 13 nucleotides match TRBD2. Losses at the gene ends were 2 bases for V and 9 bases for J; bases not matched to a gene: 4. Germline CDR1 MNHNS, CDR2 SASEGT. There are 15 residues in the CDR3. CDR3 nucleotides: TGTGCCAGCAGTGAACGACTAGCGGGAGGAGGTGAGCAGTTCTTC. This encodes CASSERLAGGGEQFF.

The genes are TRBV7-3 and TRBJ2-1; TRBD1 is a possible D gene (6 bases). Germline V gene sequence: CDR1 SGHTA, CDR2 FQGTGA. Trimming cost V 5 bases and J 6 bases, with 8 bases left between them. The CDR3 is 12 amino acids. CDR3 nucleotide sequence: TGTGCCAGCAGCCACAGGGTCAATGAGCAGTTCTTC. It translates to CASSHRVNEQFF.

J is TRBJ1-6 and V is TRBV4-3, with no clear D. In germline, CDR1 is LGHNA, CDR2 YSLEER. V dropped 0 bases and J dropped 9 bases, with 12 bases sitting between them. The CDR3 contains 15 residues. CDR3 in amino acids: CASSQDSEASSPLHF. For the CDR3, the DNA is TGCGCCAGCAGCCAAGATTCGGAAGCGAGTTCACCCCTCCACTTT.

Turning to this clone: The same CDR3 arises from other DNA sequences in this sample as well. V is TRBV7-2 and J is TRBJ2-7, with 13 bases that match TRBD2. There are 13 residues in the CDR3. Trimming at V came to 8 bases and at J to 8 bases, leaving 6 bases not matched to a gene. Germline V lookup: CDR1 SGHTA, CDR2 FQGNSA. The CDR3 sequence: CASAGTSGTQQYF. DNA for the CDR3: TGTGCCAGCGCGGGGACTAGCGGGACTCAGCAGTACTTC.

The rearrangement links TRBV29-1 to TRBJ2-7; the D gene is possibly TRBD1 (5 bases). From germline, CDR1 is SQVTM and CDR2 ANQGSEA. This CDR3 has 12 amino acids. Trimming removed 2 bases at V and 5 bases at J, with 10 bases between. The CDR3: CSVELAGHEQYF. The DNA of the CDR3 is TGCAGCGTTGAACTGGCAGGGCACGAGCAGTACTTC.

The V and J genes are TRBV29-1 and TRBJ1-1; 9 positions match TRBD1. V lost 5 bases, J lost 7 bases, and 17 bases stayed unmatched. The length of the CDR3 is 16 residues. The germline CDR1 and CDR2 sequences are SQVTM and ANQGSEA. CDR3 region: CSVYPQGAIQGGEAFF. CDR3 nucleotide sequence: TGCAGCGTTTACCCACAGGGGGCTATACAAGGAGGTGAAGCTTTCTTT.

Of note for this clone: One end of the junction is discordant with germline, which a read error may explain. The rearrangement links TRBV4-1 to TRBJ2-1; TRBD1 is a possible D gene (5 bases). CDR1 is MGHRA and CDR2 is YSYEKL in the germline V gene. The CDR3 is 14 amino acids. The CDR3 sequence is CASSQLQDLTERFF. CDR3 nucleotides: TGCGCCAGCAGCCAATTACAGGATCTGACTGAGCGGTTCTTC.

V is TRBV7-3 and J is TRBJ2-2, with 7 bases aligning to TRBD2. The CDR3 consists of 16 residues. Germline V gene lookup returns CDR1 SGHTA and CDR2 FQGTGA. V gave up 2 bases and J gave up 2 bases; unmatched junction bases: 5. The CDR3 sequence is CASSLGTNINTGELFF. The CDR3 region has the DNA TGTGCCAGCAGCTTAGGGACTAACATAAACACCGGGGAGCTGTTTTTT. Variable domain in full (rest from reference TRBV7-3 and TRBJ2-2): GAGVSQTPSNKVTEKGKYVELRCDPISGHTALYWYRQSLGQGPEFLIYFQGTGAADDSGLPNDRFFAVRPEGSVSTLKIQRTERGDSAVYLCASSLGTNINTGELFFGEGSRLTVL.

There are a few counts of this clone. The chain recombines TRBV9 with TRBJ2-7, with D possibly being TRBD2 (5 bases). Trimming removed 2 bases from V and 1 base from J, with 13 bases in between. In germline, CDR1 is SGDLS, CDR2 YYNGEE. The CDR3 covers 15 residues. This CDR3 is CASSVGNSASYEQYF. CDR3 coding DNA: TGTGCCAGCAGCGTTGGGAATAGCGCTTCCTACGAGCAGTACTTC.

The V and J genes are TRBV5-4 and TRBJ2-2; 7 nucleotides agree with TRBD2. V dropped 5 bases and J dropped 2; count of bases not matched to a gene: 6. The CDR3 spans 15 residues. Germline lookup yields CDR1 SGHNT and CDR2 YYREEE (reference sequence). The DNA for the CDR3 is TGTGCCAGCAGGTCGGGACTACTAAACACCGGGGAGCTGTTTTTT. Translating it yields CASRSGLLNTGELFF.

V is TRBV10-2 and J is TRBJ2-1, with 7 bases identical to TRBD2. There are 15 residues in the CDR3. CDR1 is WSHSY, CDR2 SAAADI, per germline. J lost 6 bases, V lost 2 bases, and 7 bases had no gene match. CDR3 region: CASSERDYPSNEQFF. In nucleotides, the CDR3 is TGCGCCAGCAGTGAGAGGGACTATCCTTCCAATGAGCAGTTCTTC.

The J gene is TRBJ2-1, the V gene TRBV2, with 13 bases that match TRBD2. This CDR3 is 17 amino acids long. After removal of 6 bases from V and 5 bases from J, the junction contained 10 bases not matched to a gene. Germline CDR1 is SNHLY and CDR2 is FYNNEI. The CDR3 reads CASSYSLLAGGNNEQFF. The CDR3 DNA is TGTGCCAGCAGCTACAGCCTACTAGCGGGAGGGAACAATGAGCAGTTCTTC.

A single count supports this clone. DNA for the CDR3: TGTGCCAGCAGCAACCCCCTAGCGGGAGTTTTAGATACGCAGTATTTT. It is translated as CASSNPLAGVLDTQYF. This chain links TRBV7-6 with TRBJ2-3; 10 nucleotides line up with TRBD2. Germline V gene sequence: CDR1 SGHVS, CDR2 FNYEAQ. V trimming: 5 bases; J trimming: 5 bases; junction bases outside the gene matches: 10. The CDR3 has 16 amino acids.

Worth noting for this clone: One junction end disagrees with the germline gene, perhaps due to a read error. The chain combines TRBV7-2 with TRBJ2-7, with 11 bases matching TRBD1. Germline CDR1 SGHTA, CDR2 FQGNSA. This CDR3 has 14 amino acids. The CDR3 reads CASSLGTGGYDQYF. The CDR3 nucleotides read TGTGCCAGCAGCTTAGGGACAGGGGGCTACGATCAGTACTTC.

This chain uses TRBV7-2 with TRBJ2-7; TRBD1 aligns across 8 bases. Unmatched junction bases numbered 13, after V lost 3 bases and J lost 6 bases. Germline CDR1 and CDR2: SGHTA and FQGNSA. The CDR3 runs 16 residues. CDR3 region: CASSLSGGGQVFEQYF. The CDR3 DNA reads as TGTGCCAGCAGCTTGTCAGGGGGCGGGCAGGTGTTCGAGCAGTACTTC.

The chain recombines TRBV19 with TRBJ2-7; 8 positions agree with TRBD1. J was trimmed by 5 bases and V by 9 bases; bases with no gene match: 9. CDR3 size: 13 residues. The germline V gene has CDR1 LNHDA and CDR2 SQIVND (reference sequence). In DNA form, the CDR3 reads TGTGCCAGCCAAAGGACAGGGATCGACGAGCAGTACTTC. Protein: CASQRTGIDEQYF.

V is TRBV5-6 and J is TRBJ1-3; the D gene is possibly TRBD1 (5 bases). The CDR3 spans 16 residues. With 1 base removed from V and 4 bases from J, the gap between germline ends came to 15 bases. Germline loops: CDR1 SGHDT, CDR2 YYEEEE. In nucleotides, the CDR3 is TGTGCCAGCAGCTTGAGCAGGGTCGGAGCCGGAAACACCATATATTTT. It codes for CASSLSRVGAGNTIYF.

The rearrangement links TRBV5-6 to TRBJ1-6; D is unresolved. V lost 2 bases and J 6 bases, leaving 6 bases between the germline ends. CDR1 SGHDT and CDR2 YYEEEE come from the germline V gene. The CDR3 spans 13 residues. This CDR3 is CASSFPGNSPLHF. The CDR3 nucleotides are TGTGCCAGCAGCTTTCCGGGTAATTCACCCCTCCACTTT.